The subject of this entry is one TCR beta chain. Trimming pared 2 bases from V and 1 base from J, leaving 18 bases between. The CDR3 is 17 residues long. The germline gives CDR1 MNHEY, CDR2 SMNVEV (reference sequence). The table came from immunoSEQ multiplex PCR; TCRdb's copy has only in-frame clones and leaves some out. The data hold about 380,000 clones, with roughly 94% observed a single time. This sample is part of a study of shared T cell receptors in the human thymus. This TCR was recovered from a human donor. The chain employs TRBV27 and TRBJ2-7; D may match TRBD1 or TRBD2 (6 bases each). Sequences were obtained from thymocytes. CDR3 nucleotide sequence: TGTGCCAGCAGTTTAAGTCCCGGGGGCCTGGGGTCCTACGAGCAGTACTTC. As protein: CASSLSPGGLGSYEQYF.